This paragraph covers one T cell receptor beta chain sequence. Its antigen is unknown. The record originates from a study of cytomegalovirus exposure and HLA in healthy donors. Study-wide points: In a later analysis, TCR beta V- and J-gene trimming was associated with a missense DCLRE1C variant.

Each donor's status was that of a healthy bone marrow donor. PCR employed 60 Vbeta and 13 Jbeta primers. The table came from immunoSEQ multiplex PCR; TCRdb's copy has only in-frame clones and leaves some out. The table lists about 180,000 clones, around 76% of them singletons, with 2% to 2.5% in the top ten. J lost 7 bases, V lost 7 bases, and 5 bases had no gene match. The CDR3 consists of 12 residues. Germline CDR1 is SQVTM and CDR2 is ANQGSEA. The V gene is TRBV29-1, the J gene TRBJ2-7; 12 nucleotides line up with TRBD1. This receptor was taken from a woman in her twenties or thirties in good health and CMV-seropositive. The sample comprised PBMCs. The CDR3 is CSAGTGGGEQYF. The CDR3 DNA sequence: TGCAGCGCCGGGACAGGGGGCGGGGAGCAGTACTTC.